This TCR beta chain was documented in a study of OX40 agonist ivuxolimab in advanced cancers. Study at large: Averaging roughly 60 years in age, with a range of roughly 23 to 80, the cohort was 65% to 85% male. Study-wide points: Compared with CD4+, CD8+ T cells on average had more expanded clones.

The assay was immunoSEQ multiplex PCR, and TCRdb's table has in-frame clones only and misses some. This table has some 30,000 clones, roughly 83% appearing once. Worth noting for this clone: Its target is not known.

The germline V gene encodes CDR1 SGHTA and CDR2 FQGNSA. Trimming shortened V by 4 bases and J by 10 bases, and 16 bases separated the two germline ends. CDR3 length: 13 residues. This specimen consisted of CD4+ or CD8+ T cells sorted from blood, obtained in a trial of the OX40 agonist ivuxolimab. The V and J genes are TRBV7-2 and TRBJ1-1, with D maybe TRBD1 (5 bases). The receptor was isolated from an adult with an advanced solid tumor such as melanoma, head and neck, liver or kidney cancer. DNA of the CDR3: TGTGCCAGCAGCTCCTCCTACATGGGGGGAGCTTTCTTT. It codes for CASSSSYMGGAFF.